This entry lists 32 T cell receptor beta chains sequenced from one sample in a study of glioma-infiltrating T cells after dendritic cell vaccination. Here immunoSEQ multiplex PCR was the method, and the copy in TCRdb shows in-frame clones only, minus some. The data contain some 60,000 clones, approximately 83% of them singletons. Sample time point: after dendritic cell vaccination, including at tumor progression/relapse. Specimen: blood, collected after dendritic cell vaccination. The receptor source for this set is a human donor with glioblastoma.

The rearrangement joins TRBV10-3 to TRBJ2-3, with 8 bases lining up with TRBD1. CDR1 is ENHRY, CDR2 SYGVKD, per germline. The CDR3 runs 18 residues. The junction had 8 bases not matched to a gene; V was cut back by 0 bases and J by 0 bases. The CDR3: CAISESGTGQSSTDTQYF. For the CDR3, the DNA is TGTGCCATCAGTGAGTCCGGGACAGGTCAATCTAGCACAGATACGCAGTATTTT.

CDR3 DNA: TGCGCCAGCAGCCAACCTGATTCACCCCTCCACTTT. Amino acids: CASSQPDSPLHF. V usage is TRBV4-3 and J usage is TRBJ1-6; no reliable D call. The germline gives CDR1 LGHNA, CDR2 YSLEER. Trimming pared 2 bases from V and 8 bases from J, leaving 4 bases between. The CDR3 length is 12 residues.

This CDR3 reads CASSIAPSGGLSYNEQFF. CDR3 nucleotides: TGTGCCAGTAGTATAGCGCCTAGCGGGGGGTTATCCTACAATGAGCAGTTCTTC. The genes are TRBV19 and TRBJ2-1; 11 bases fit TRBD2. With 1 base clipped from V and 1 base from J, the junction kept 6 bases outside the gene matches. This CDR3 has 18 residues. CDR1 is LNHDA and CDR2 is SQIVND in the germline V gene (reference sequence).

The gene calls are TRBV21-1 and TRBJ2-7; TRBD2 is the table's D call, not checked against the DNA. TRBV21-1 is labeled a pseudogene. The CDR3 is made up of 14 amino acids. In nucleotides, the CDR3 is TGTGCCAGCAGCAAGGTGGGGGGGGCCTACGAGCAGTACTTC. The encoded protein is CASSKVGGAYEQYF.

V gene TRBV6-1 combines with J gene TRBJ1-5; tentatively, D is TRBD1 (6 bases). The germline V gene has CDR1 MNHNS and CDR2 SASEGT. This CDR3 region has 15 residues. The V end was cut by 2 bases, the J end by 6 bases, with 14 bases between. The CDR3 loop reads CASSESAGEGQPQHF. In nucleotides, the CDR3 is TGTGCCAGCAGTGAAAGCGCAGGGGAAGGTCAGCCCCAGCATTTT.

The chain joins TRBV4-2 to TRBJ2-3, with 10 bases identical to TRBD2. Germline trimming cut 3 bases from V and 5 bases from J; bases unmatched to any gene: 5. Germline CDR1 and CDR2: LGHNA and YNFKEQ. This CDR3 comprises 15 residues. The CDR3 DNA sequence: TGTGCCAGCAGCCAGCTAGCGGGGGATGAAGATACGCAGTATTTT. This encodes CASSQLAGDEDTQYF.

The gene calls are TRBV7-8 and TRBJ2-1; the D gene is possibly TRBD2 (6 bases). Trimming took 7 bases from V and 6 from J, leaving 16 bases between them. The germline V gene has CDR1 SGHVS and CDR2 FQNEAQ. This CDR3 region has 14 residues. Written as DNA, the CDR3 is TGTGCCAGCACCTGGGGGGAAGTGGGCAATGAGCAGTTCTTC. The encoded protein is CASTWGEVGNEQFF. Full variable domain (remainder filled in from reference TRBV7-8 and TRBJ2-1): GAGVSQSPRYKVAKRGQDVALRCDPISGHVSLFWYQQALGQGPEFLTYFQNEAQLDKSGLPSDRFFAERPEGSVSTLKIQRTQQEDSAVYLCASTWGEVGNEQFFGPGTRLTVL.

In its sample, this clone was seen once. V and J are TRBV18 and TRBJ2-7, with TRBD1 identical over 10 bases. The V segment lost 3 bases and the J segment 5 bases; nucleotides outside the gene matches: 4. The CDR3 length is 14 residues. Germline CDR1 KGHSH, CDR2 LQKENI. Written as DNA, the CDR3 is TGTGCCAGCTCACCCCTCGGGACAGGGGACGAGCAGTACTTC. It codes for CASSPLGTGDEQYF.

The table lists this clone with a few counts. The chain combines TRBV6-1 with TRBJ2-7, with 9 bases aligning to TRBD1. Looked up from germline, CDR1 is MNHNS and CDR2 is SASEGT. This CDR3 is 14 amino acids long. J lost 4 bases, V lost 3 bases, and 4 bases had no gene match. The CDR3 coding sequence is TGTGCCAGCAGTGACAGGACAGGGGCATACGAGCAGTACTTC. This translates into CASSDRTGAYEQYF.

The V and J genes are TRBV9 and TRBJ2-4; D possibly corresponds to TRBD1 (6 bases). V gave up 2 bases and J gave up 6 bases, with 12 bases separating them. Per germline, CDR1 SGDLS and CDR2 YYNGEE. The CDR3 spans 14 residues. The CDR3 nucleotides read TGTGCCAGCAGCGTCAGCGTGGACAGAAACATTCAGTACTTC. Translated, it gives CASSVSVDRNIQYF. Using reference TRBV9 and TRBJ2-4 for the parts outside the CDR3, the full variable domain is DSGVTQTPKHLITATGQRVTLRCSPRSGDLSVYWYQQSLDQGLQFLIQYYNGEERAKGNILERFSAQQFPDLHSELNLSSLELGDSALYFCASSVSVDRNIQYFGAGTRLSVL.

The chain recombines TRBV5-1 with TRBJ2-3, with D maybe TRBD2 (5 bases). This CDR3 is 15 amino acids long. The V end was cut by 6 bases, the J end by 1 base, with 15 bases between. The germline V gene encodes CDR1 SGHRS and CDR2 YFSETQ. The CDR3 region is CASTKGNGGTDTQYF. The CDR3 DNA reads TGCGCCAGCACGAAGGGAAACGGGGGCACAGATACGCAGTATTTT.

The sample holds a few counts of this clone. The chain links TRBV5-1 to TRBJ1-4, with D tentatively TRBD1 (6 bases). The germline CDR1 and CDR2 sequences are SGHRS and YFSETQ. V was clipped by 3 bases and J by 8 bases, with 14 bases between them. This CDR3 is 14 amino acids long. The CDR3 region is CASSWGQGLEKLFF. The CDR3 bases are TGCGCCAGCAGCTGGGGGCAGGGTTTGGAAAAACTGTTTTTT.

The CDR3 region is CASSIGTGVDGANVLTF. CDR3 bases: TGTGCCAGTAGTATTGGGACAGGGGTTGACGGGGCCAACGTCCTGACTTTC. The chain has TRBV19 and TRBJ2-6, with 10 nucleotides matching TRBD1. The germline V gene has CDR1 LNHDA and CDR2 SQIVND (reference sequence). This CDR3 has 17 amino acids. V shed 3 bases, J shed 4 bases, and the junction held 6 bases outside the gene matches.

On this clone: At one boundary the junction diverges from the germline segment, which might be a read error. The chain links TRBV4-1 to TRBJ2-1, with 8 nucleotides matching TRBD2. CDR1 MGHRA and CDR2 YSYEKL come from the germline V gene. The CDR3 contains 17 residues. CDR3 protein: CANSQDPNSGEYNEQFF. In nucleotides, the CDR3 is TGCGCCAACAGCCAAGATCCAAATAGCGGGGAGTACAATGAGCAGTTCTTC.

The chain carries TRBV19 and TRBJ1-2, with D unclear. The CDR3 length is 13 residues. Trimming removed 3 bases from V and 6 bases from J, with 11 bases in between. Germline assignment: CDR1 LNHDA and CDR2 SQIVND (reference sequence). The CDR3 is CASSIGQVHGYTF. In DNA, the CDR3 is TGTGCCAGTAGTATTGGGCAGGTCCATGGCTACACCTTC.

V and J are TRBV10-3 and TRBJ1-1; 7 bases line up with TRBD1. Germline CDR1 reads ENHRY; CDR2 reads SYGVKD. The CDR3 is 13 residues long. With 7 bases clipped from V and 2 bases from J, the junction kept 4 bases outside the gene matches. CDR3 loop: CAINGQANTEAFF. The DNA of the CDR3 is TGTGCCATCAATGGACAGGCAAACACTGAAGCTTTCTTT.

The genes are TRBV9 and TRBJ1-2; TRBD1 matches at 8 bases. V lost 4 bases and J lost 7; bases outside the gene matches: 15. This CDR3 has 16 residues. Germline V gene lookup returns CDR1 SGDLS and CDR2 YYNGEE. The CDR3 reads CASSPLYPGGASGYTF. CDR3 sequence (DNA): TGTGCCAGCAGCCCTCTCTATCCAGGGGGCGCGAGTGGCTACACCTTC.

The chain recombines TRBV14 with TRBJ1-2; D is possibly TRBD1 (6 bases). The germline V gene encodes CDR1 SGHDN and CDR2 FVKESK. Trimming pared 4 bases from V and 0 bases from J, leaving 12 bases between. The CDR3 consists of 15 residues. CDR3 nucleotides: TGTGCCAGCAGCCCGAGAAGGGACACTAACTATGGCTACACCTTC. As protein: CASSPRRDTNYGYTF.

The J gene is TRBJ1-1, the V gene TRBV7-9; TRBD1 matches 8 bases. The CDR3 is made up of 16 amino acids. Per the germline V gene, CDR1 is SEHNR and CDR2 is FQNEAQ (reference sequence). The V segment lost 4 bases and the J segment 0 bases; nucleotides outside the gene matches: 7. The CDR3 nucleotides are TGTGCCAGCAGCTCGGAGACAGGGGAAGTGAACACTGAAGCTTTCTTT. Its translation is CASSSETGEVNTEAFF.

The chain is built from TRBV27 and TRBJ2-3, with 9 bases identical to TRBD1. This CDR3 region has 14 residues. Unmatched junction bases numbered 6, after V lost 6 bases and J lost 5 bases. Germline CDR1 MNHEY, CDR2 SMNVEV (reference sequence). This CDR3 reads CASSIQGARDTQYF. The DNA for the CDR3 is TGTGCCAGCAGCATACAGGGGGCTAGAGATACGCAGTATTTT.

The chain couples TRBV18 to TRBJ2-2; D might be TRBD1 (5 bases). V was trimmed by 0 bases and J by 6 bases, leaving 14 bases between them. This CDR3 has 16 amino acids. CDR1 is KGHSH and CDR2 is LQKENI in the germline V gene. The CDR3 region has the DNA TGTGCCAGCTCACCACCGGGGCTGGGTATGGCCGGGGAGCTGTTTTTT. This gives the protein CASSPPGLGMAGELFF.

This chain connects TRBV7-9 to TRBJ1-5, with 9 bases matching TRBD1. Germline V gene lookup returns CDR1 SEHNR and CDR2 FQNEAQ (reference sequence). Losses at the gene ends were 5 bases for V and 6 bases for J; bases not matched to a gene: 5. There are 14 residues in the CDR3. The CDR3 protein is CASSIQGAFQPQHF. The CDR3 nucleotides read TGTGCCAGCAGCATACAGGGGGCGTTTCAGCCCCAGCATTTT.

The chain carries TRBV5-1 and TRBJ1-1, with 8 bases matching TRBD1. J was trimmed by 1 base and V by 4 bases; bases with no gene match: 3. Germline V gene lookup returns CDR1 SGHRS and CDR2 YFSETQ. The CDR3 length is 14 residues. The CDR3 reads CASSARGQNTEAFF. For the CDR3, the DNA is TGCGCCAGCAGCGCCAGGGGGCAGAACACTGAAGCTTTCTTT.

CDR3 nucleotide sequence: TGTGCCAGCAGCGGCGGGAGGGACTATGGCTACACCTTC. This translates into CASSGGRDYGYTF. V usage is TRBV5-4 and J usage is TRBJ1-2, with D hard to call. Germline V lookup: CDR1 SGHNT, CDR2 YYREEE (reference sequence). V shed 4 bases and J shed 3 bases, with 10 bases lying between them. CDR3 length equals 13 residues.

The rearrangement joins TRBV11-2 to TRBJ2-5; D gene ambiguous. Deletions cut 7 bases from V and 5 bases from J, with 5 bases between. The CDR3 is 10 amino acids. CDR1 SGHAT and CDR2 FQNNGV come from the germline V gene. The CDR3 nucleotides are TGTGCCAGCAAGGAGGAGACCCAGTACTTC. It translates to CASKEETQYF.

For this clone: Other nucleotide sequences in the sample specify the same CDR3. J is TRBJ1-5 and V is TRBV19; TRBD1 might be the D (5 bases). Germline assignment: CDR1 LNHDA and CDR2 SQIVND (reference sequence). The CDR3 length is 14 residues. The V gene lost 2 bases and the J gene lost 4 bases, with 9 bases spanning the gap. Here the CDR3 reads CASSIKPGNQPQHF. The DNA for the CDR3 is TGTGCCAGTAGTATAAAGCCAGGGAATCAGCCCCAGCATTTT.

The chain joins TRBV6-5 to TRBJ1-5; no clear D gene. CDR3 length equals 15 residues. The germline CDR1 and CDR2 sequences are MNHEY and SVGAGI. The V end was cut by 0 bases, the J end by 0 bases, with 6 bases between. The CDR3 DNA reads TGTGCCAGCAGTTACTCATCAGGTAGCAATCAGCCCCAGCATTTT. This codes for CASSYSSGSNQPQHF.

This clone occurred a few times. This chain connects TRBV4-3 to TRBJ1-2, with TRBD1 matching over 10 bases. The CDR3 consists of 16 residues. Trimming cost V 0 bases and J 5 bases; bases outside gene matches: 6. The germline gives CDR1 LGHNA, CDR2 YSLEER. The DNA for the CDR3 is TGCGCCAGCAGCCAAGATGCCCCGGGACAGGGGTATGGCTACACCTTC. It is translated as CASSQDAPGQGYGYTF.

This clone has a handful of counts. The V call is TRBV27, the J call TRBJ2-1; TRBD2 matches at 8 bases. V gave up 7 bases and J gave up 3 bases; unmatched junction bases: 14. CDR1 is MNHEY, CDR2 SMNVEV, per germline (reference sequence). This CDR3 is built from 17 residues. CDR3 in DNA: TGTGCCAGCATTCCTTCCCCCCGCGGGGGGCTCTACAATGAGCAGTTCTTC. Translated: CASIPSPRGGLYNEQFF.

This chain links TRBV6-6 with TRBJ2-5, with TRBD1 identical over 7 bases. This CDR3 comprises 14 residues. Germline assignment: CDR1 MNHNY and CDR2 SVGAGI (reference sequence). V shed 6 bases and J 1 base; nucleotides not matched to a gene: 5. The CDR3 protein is CASSHAGGQETQYF. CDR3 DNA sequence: TGTGCCAGCAGCCACGCAGGGGGCCAAGAGACCCAGTACTTC.

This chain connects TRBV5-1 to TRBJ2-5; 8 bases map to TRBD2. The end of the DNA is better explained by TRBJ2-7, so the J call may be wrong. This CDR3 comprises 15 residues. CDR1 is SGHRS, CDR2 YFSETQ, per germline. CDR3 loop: CASSLLSGETYEQYF. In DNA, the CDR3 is TGCGCCAGCAGCCTCCTTAGCGGGGAAACCTACGAGCAGTACTTC.

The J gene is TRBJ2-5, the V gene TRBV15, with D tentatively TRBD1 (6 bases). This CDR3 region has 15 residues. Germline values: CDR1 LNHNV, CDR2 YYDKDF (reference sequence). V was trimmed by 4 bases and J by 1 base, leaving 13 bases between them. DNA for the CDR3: TGTGCCACCAGCACGGGGACACTCGCCCAAGAGACCCAGTACTTC. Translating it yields CATSTGTLAQETQYF.